The 20 T cell receptor beta chains below were found in one sample sequenced in a study of blood T cell repertoires in COVID-19. The repertoire was sequenced with immunoSEQ multiplex PCR; TCRdb's copy has only in-frame clones and lacks some. The repertoire includes about 88,000 clones, 89% of them detected once, and around 5.2% sits in the top ten. The sample consisted of peripheral blood. The receptor source for this set is a woman of 80 years or more with active COVID-19.

This chain joins TRBV30 and TRBJ1-2; the match to TRBD1 covers 7 bases. V gave up 1 base and J gave up 4 bases; unmatched junction bases: 6. Germline V lookup: CDR1 GTSNPN, CDR2 SVGIG (reference sequence). The CDR3 has 14 amino acids. CDR3: CAWSDGTDSYGYTF. The DNA for the CDR3 is TGTGCCTGGAGTGATGGGACAGACTCCTATGGCTACACCTTC.

This chain connects TRBV18 to TRBJ1-1; possible D gene TRBD1, 6 bases. Germline CDR1 KGHSH, CDR2 LQKENI. Trimming took 3 bases from V and 1 from J, leaving 18 bases between them. This CDR3 is 17 amino acids long. The CDR3 DNA is TGTGCCAGCTCACCGATAAACACAGGGAAGAGGAACACTGAAGCTTTCTTT. The encoded protein is CASSPINTGKRNTEAFF.

The chain couples TRBV5-6 to TRBJ2-2; a weak D match, TRBD2 (5 bases). Germline CDR1 reads SGHDT; CDR2 reads YYEEEE. The CDR3 has 16 amino acids. V lost 4 bases, J lost 3 bases, and 16 bases lay in between. The CDR3 nucleotides read TGTGCCAGCAGCCGAAAACTAAGCGGATACACCGGGGAGCTGTTTTTT. Residues: CASSRKLSGYTGELFF.

This chain links TRBV6-5 with TRBJ1-1; tentatively, D is TRBD1 (5 bases). This CDR3 has 14 residues. The V end was cut by 8 bases, the J end by 4 bases, with 17 bases between. Germline V CDR1 and CDR2: MNHEY, SVGAGI. In DNA form, the CDR3 reads TGTGCCAGCGTCGGATTTGGGGGGGGCACTGAAGCTTTCTTT. This gives the protein CASVGFGGGTEAFF.

The rearrangement joins TRBV2 to TRBJ1-4; 9 bases map to TRBD1. Losses at the gene ends were 3 bases for V and 5 bases for J; bases not matched to a gene: 4. In germline, CDR1 is SNHLY, CDR2 FYNNEI. This CDR3 contains 15 residues. CDR3 sequence reads: CASSEGQGLNEKLFF. DNA for the CDR3: TGTGCCAGCAGTGAGGGACAGGGATTAAATGAAAAACTGTTTTTT. The variable domain in full, with the rest retrieved from reference TRBV2 and TRBJ1-4, is EPEVTQTPSHQVTQMGQEVILRCVPISNHLYFYWYRQILGQKVEFLVSFYNNEISEKSEIFDDQFSVERPDGSNFTLKIRSTKLEDSAMYFCASSEGQGLNEKLFFGSGTQLSVL.

This chain connects TRBV9 to TRBJ2-2; TRBD1 aligns across 10 bases. Germline trimming cut 3 bases from V and 4 bases from J; bases unmatched to any gene: 3. This CDR3 contains 15 residues. Per germline, CDR1 SGDLS and CDR2 YYNGEE. CDR3 protein: CASSGDRGGTGELFF. DNA for the CDR3: TGTGCCAGCAGCGGGGACAGGGGAGGCACCGGGGAGCTGTTTTTT. The whole variable domain, remainder taken from reference TRBV9 and TRBJ2-2, is DSGVTQTPKHLITATGQRVTLRCSPRSGDLSVYWYQQSLDQGLQFLIQYYNGEERAKGNILERFSAQQFPDLHSELNLSSLELGDSALYFCASSGDRGGTGELFFGEGSRLTVL.

The V call is TRBV7-8, the J call TRBJ2-6, with 7 bases fitting TRBD1. The germline CDR1 and CDR2 sequences are SGHVS and FQNEAQ. Germline trimming cut 6 bases from V and 3 bases from J; bases unmatched to any gene: 8. The CDR3 covers 16 residues. DNA for the CDR3: TGTGCCAGCAGGCCGACAGGGATCTTTGGGGCCAACGTCCTGACTTTC. This codes for CASRPTGIFGANVLTF.

The chain carries TRBV18 and TRBJ1-3; D gene uncertain. The CDR3 is 13 residues long. Looked up from germline, CDR1 is KGHSH and CDR2 is LQKENI. Between the trimmed V and J ends, which lost 3 bases and 3 bases, there was a span of 6 bases. The CDR3 DNA is TGTGCCAGCTCACCTCCCCTTGGAAACACCATATATTTT. The encoded protein is CASSPPLGNTIYF.

The chain has TRBV5-1 and TRBJ2-1, with 13 bases lining up with TRBD2. Germline-derived CDR1 and CDR2 are SGHRS and YFSETQ. With V trimmed by 3 bases and J by 0 bases, 9 bases remained unmatched. CDR3 size: 19 residues. CDR3 coding DNA: TGCGCCAGCAGCTCCCCCGGGACTAGCGGGGCGAGCTCCTACAATGAGCAGTTCTTC. Its translation is CASSSPGTSGASSYNEQFF. Full variable domain (remainder filled in from reference TRBV5-1 and TRBJ2-1): KAGVTQTPRYLIKTRGQQVTLSCSPISGHRSVSWYQQTPGQGLQFLFEYFSETQRNKGNFPGRFSGRQFSNSRSEMNVSTLELGDSALYLCASSSPGTSGASSYNEQFFGPGTRLTVL.

The rearrangement uses TRBV4-2 and TRBJ2-2; no clear D gene. Germline V gene lookup returns CDR1 LGHNA and CDR2 YNFKEQ. The CDR3 is made up of 14 amino acids. Trimming left V 0 bases short and J 2 bases short, with 4 bases between. CDR3 region: CASSQDLNTGELFF. The CDR3 DNA reads as TGTGCCAGCAGCCAAGATCTAAACACCGGGGAGCTGTTTTTT.

The CDR3 nucleotides are TGTGCCAGCACCCAGGACGGGACACACAATCAGCCCCAGCATTTT. Translation gives CASTQDGTHNQPQHF. The genes are TRBV6-6 and TRBJ1-5, with D perhaps matching TRBD1 (6 bases). V lost 7 bases to trimming and J lost 3 bases, with 16 bases between them. The V gene's germline CDR1 is MNHNY and CDR2 SVGAGI (reference sequence). This CDR3 comprises 15 residues.

The chain is built from TRBV19 and TRBJ1-4, with D hard to call. The V gene lost 8 bases and the J gene lost 7 bases, with 11 bases spanning the gap. The V gene's germline CDR1 is LNHDA and CDR2 SQIVND (reference sequence). This CDR3 region has 12 residues. CDR3 amino acids: CASGLRGEKLFF. CDR3 in DNA: TGTGCCAGTGGTCTCCGGGGTGAAAAACTGTTTTTT.

J is TRBJ2-7 and V is TRBV3-1 (or the pseudogene TRBV3-2); 7 positions match TRBD2. CDR1 LGHDT and CDR2 YNNKEL come from the germline V gene (reference sequence). CDR3 length: 13 amino acids. Trimming at V came to 3 bases and at J to 5 bases, leaving 4 bases not matched to a gene. CDR3 residues: CASSQAGVNEQYF. The CDR3 region has the DNA TGTGCCAGCAGCCAGGCGGGAGTGAACGAGCAGTACTTC.

This clone was counted a single time. The V call is TRBV15, the J call TRBJ1-1; the D is unclear. Trimming left V 5 bases short and J 0 bases short, with 19 bases between. CDR1 is LNHNV, CDR2 YYDKDF, per germline (reference sequence). There are 17 residues in the CDR3. In nucleotides, the CDR3 is TGTGCCACCAGCCCCTGGGAGACTGCGCGCGTGAACACTGAAGCTTTCTTT. Encoded protein: CATSPWETARVNTEAFF. Drawing the rest from reference TRBV15 and TRBJ1-1, the complete variable domain is DAMVIQNPRYQVTQFGKPVTLSCSQTLNHNVMYWYQQKSSQAPKLLFHYYDKDFNNEADTPDNFQSRRPNTSFCFLDIRSPGLGDTAMYLCATSPWETARVNTEAFFGQGTRLTVV.

The rearrangement uses TRBV3-1 (or the pseudogene TRBV3-2) and TRBJ2-7, with D possibly TRBD2 on 5 matching bases. Trimming shortened V by 4 bases and J by 1 base, and 14 bases separated the two germline ends. The length of the CDR3 is 15 residues. Germline assignment: CDR1 LGHDT and CDR2 YNNKEL (reference sequence). The CDR3 DNA sequence: TGTGCCAGCAGCCCATCCGGGATAATATCCTACGAGCAGTACTTC. Its translation: CASSPSGIISYEQYF.

A remark on this clone: At one boundary the junction diverges from the germline segment, which might be a read error. This chain links TRBV4-2 with TRBJ1-1; D unclear. This CDR3 contains 15 residues. In germline, CDR1 is LGHNA, CDR2 YNFKEQ. This chain's CDR3 is CASTQGRSGNTEAFF. Here the CDR3 DNA reads TGTGCCAGCACCCAAGGGAGGTCTGGGAACACTGAAGCTTTCTTT.

The rearrangement uses TRBV7-9 and TRBJ2-3; the match to TRBD2 covers 8 bases. The CDR3 is 16 residues long. Germline V CDR1 and CDR2: SEHNR, FQNEAQ (reference sequence). V was pared by 11 bases and J by 5 bases, with 18 bases of the junction left unmatched. DNA of the CDR3: TGTGCCGGCGGGGGCGGGAGGCGAGGACCGGGAGATACGCAGTATTTT. It codes for CAGGGGRRGPGDTQYF. The variable domain in full, with the rest retrieved from reference TRBV7-9 and TRBJ2-3, is DTGVSQNPRHKITKRGQNVTFRCDPISEHNRLYWYRQTLGQGPEFLTYFQNEAQLEKSRLLSDRFSAERPKGSFSTLEIQRTEQGDSAMYLCAGGGGRRGPGDTQYFGPGTRLTVL.

V gene TRBV27 combines with J gene TRBJ1-2; tentative D call: TRBD1 (6 bases). This CDR3 has 12 residues. Trimming removed 5 bases from V and 9 bases from J, with 13 bases in between. Per germline, CDR1 MNHEY and CDR2 SMNVEV (reference sequence). In DNA form, the CDR3 reads TGTGCCAGCAGTAGTTCGACAGGCAGCTACACCTTC. Translated: CASSSSTGSYTF.

The CDR3 reads CASSLRNYGYTF. In DNA, the CDR3 is TGTGCCAGCAGTCTCCGTAACTATGGCTACACCTTC. V and J are TRBV28 and TRBJ1-2; no clear D gene. Germline V gives CDR1 MDHEN, CDR2 SYDVKM. CDR3 length equals 12 residues. V lost 5 bases, J lost 1 base, and 5 bases lay in between.

The chain couples TRBV6-5 to TRBJ1-2; D unresolved. This CDR3 has 12 amino acids. Germline V gene data show CDR1 as MNHEY and CDR2 as SVGAGI. Trimming shortened V by 7 bases and J by 1 base, and 7 bases separated the two germline ends. In DNA form, the CDR3 reads TGTGCCAGCAAACAGTTTAACTATGGCTACACCTTC. Translating it yields CASKQFNYGYTF.